These 25 T cell receptor beta chains came from one sample sequenced in a study of graft-versus-host responses after intestinal transplantation. Their antigens remain unidentified. This table comes from immunoSEQ multiplex PCR, and its TCRdb copy is limited to in-frame clones, with some not included. Of tens of thousands of clones listed, around 87% are singletons. The source was unstimulated CD8+ T cells sorted from spleen or lymph node cells, collected before transplant. The receptors stem from a human donor who was the organ donor for an intestinal transplant.

V and J are TRBV28 and TRBJ2-2; D may be TRBD2 (5 bases). Germline CDR1 is MDHEN and CDR2 is SYDVKM. This CDR3 contains 13 residues. Trimming removed 11 bases at V and 2 bases at J, with 12 bases between. The CDR3: CAVGKENTGELFF. The CDR3 nucleotides read TGTGCCGTCGGGAAAGAAAACACCGGGGAGCTGTTTTTT.

The rearrangement links TRBV13 to TRBJ2-3, with TRBD2 matching over 11 bases. V was pared by 6 bases and J by 6 bases, with 14 bases of the junction left unmatched. Germline V gives CDR1 PRHDT, CDR2 FYEKMQ (reference sequence). The CDR3 is 17 amino acids. The CDR3, as DNA: TGTGCCAGCAGTACAACAATAGCGGGGGGGCCTAGGGATACGCAGTATTTT. It encodes CASSTTIAGGPRDTQYF.

V gene TRBV6-5 combines with J gene TRBJ1-1; 8 nucleotides align to TRBD1. V gave up 6 bases and J gave up 1 base; unmatched junction bases: 4. This CDR3 is built from 14 residues. Looked up from germline, CDR1 is MNHEY and CDR2 is SVGAGI. In DNA form, the CDR3 reads TGTGCCAGCAGGGACAGGGATCCGAACACTGAAGCTTTCTTT. Translation: CASRDRDPNTEAFF.

This clone was counted between two and nine times. The rearrangement links TRBV11-2 to TRBJ1-3; a weak D match, TRBD1 (6 bases). The CDR3 runs 13 residues. V was shortened by 5 bases and J by 7 bases, with 12 bases between the two germline ends. CDR1 and CDR2 from the germline V gene are SGHAT and FQNNGV. The CDR3: CASSRAGANTIYF. In DNA form, the CDR3 reads TGTGCCAGCAGCCGGGCAGGGGCCAACACCATATATTTT. The full variable domain, rest sourced from reference TRBV11-2 and TRBJ1-3, is EAGVAQSPRYKIIEKRQSVAFWCNPISGHATLYWYQQILGQGPKLLIQFQNNGVVDDSQLPKDRFSAERLKGVDSTLKIQPAKLEDSAVYLCASSRAGANTIYFGEGSWLTVV.

J is TRBJ2-2 and V is TRBV29-1; D may be TRBD2 (5 bases). Germline CDR1 is SQVTM and CDR2 is ANQGSEA. V dropped 2 bases and J dropped 5 bases, with 9 bases sitting between them. This CDR3 contains 13 residues. The CDR3 DNA follows: TGCAGCGTTGAACTGGGAGTGACCGGGGAGCTGTTTTTT. It encodes CSVELGVTGELFF.

The chain joins TRBV6-5 to TRBJ1-2, with a weak D call TRBD1 (5 bases). CDR1 is MNHEY and CDR2 is SVGAGI in the germline V gene. Trimming took off 4 bases at V and 7 bases at J, with 10 bases between the two ends. CDR3 length: 12 amino acids. CDR3 protein: CASSSGLAGYTF. CDR3 in DNA: TGTGCCAGCAGTTCAGGGCTTGCTGGCTACACCTTC.

V and J are TRBV18 and TRBJ1-6; TRBD1 matches at 7 bases. CDR3 size: 15 residues. The junction had 7 bases not matched to a gene; V was cut back by 2 bases and J by 9 bases. Germline V gene data show CDR1 as KGHSH and CDR2 as LQKENI. CDR3 loop: CASSPAGGTGSPLHF. DNA for the CDR3: TGTGCCAGCTCACCAGCAGGGGGAACTGGTTCACCCCTCCACTTT.

This chain links TRBV19 with TRBJ2-1; 13 bases agree with TRBD2. Germline CDR1 LNHDA, CDR2 SQIVND (reference sequence). This CDR3 comprises 15 residues. V shed 5 bases, J shed 4 bases, and the junction held 2 bases outside the gene matches. CDR3 loop: CASSLTSGGYNEQFF. Here the CDR3 DNA reads TGTGCCAGTAGTTTGACTAGCGGGGGGTACAATGAGCAGTTCTTC. The complete variable domain, with remaining parts taken from reference TRBV19 and TRBJ2-1, reads DGGITQSPKYLFRKEGQNVTLSCEQNLNHDAMYWYRQDPGQGLRLIYYSQIVNDFQKGDIAEGYSVSREKKESFPLTVTSAQKNPTAFYLCASSLTSGGYNEQFFGPGTRLTVL.

The chain has TRBV4-2 and TRBJ2-4; the match to TRBD2 covers 10 bases. The CDR3 is 19 residues long. The J segment lost 0 bases and the V segment lost 1 base, leaving 9 bases of the junction unmatched. Germline V lookup: CDR1 LGHNA, CDR2 YNFKEQ. The CDR3: CASSQAASGGEIAKNIQYF. CDR3 nucleotide sequence: TGTGCCAGCAGCCAAGCCGCCAGCGGGGGGGAAATAGCCAAAAACATTCAGTACTTC.

The rearrangement uses TRBV4-1 and TRBJ2-3, with D possibly TRBD1 on 6 matching bases. The CDR3 totals 16 residues. The germline CDR1 and CDR2 sequences are MGHRA and YSYEKL. With 2 bases removed from V and 0 bases from J, the gap between germline ends came to 12 bases. The CDR3 nucleotides read TGCGCCAGCAGCCAACGGGACATCTCTAGCACAGATACGCAGTATTTT. Protein: CASSQRDISSTDTQYF.

The chain joins TRBV4-1 to TRBJ1-1; D not certain. This CDR3 has 13 residues. The ends were cut back, 3 bases at V and 3 bases at J, with 8 bases in the middle. From germline, CDR1 is MGHRA and CDR2 YSYEKL. The CDR3 reads CASSHKPDTEAFF. The CDR3 coding sequence is TGCGCCAGCAGCCACAAACCAGACACTGAAGCTTTCTTT.

V is TRBV9 and J is TRBJ1-4, with TRBD1 as a possible D gene (6 bases). The CDR3 consists of 16 residues. The V gene's germline CDR1 is SGDLS and CDR2 YYNGEE. With 0 bases removed from V and 0 bases from J, the gap between germline ends came to 9 bases. The CDR3 nucleotides are TGTGCCAGCAGCGTAGCTGCAGGGGCAACTAATGAAAAACTGTTTTTT. Translating it yields CASSVAAGATNEKLFF.

The genes are TRBV28 and TRBJ2-1; D not resolved. Trimming cost V 4 bases and J 10 bases, with 8 bases left between them. There are 11 residues in the CDR3. Germline V gene data show CDR1 as MDHEN and CDR2 as SYDVKM. CDR3 amino acids: CASSSSYEQFF. CDR3 nucleotides: TGTGCCAGCAGTTCCAGTTACGAGCAGTTCTTC.

This clone was counted only a few times. This chain uses TRBV6-5 with TRBJ2-1, with D possibly matching TRBD2 (7 bases). The germline CDR1 and CDR2 sequences are MNHEY and SVGAGI. The CDR3 spans 15 residues. The V gene lost 11 bases and the J gene lost 6 bases, with 23 bases spanning the gap. CDR3 amino acids: CAGDNGGGAGNEQFF. The CDR3 DNA reads as TGTGCCGGAGACAATGGGGGGGGCGCTGGCAATGAGCAGTTCTTC.

This clone was counted only a few times. The chain recombines TRBV6-5 with TRBJ1-5; no clear D gene. The CDR3 runs 15 residues. The V end lost 0 bases, the J end lost 2 bases, and 8 bases lay between the germline ends. Germline CDR1 and CDR2: MNHEY and SVGAGI. For the CDR3, the DNA is TGTGCCAGCAGTTACTCGGAGGGAGGCAATCAGCCCCAGCATTTT. Translated, it gives CASSYSEGGNQPQHF.

The chain couples TRBV10-2 to TRBJ2-7; maybe TRBD2 (6 bases). CDR1 WSHSY and CDR2 SAAADI come from the germline V gene. With 5 bases removed from V and 2 bases from J, the gap between germline ends came to 7 bases. This CDR3 region has 12 residues. Here the CDR3 reads CASSSSAYEQYV. The DNA for the CDR3 is TGCGCCAGCAGTTCTAGCGCCTACGAGCAGTACGTC.

This rearrangement joins TRBV15 to TRBJ2-2; no clear D. The length of the CDR3 is 14 residues. The germline V gene has CDR1 LNHNV and CDR2 YYDKDF (reference sequence). The germline V and J ends were trimmed by 8 bases and 5 bases, with 15 bases remaining between them. The CDR3 region is CATLGTLETGELFF. In DNA form, the CDR3 reads TGTGCCACCTTGGGCACCCTCGAAACCGGGGAGCTGTTTTTT.

V is TRBV11-2 and J is TRBJ2-7, with TRBD1 as a possible D gene (5 bases). Looked up from germline, CDR1 is SGHAT and CDR2 is FQNNGV. V shed 5 bases and J shed 6 bases, with 14 bases lying between them. The CDR3 consists of 13 residues. The CDR3 region is CASSPPLRGEQYV. CDR3 coding DNA: TGTGCCAGCAGCCCCCCCCTTAGGGGCGAGCAGTACGTC.

The V call is TRBV7-9, the J call TRBJ1-2, with D unresolved. The V gene lost 5 bases and the J gene lost 8 bases, with 18 bases spanning the gap. The CDR3 covers 14 residues. The germline CDR1 and CDR2 sequences are SEHNR and FQNEAQ (reference sequence). The CDR3 reads CASSPPAGSGGYTF. For the CDR3, the DNA is TGTGCCAGCAGCCCCCCGGCGGGATCGGGAGGCTACACCTTC.

The gene calls are TRBV6-1 and TRBJ1-5; 8 nucleotides align to TRBD1. The V and J ends lost 7 bases and 5 bases, in that order; junction bases with no gene match: 10. Germline V lookup: CDR1 MNHNS, CDR2 SASEGT. CDR3 length: 15 residues. CDR3 amino acids: CASTEKTGGYQPQHF. The CDR3 DNA sequence: TGTGCCAGCACCGAAAAAACAGGGGGTTATCAGCCCCAGCATTTT.

V is TRBV4-1 and J is TRBJ1-2, with 11 bases fitting TRBD1. CDR3 size: 19 residues. J gave up 2 bases and V 0 bases, and 11 bases lay outside the gene matches. Germline CDR1 reads MGHRA; CDR2 reads YSYEKL. The CDR3 bases are TGCGCCAGCAGCCAAGAGGTCGCAGGACAGGGGGCTGTCAACTATGGCTACACCTTC. Protein product: CASSQEVAGQGAVNYGYTF.

This clone was counted a single time. This rearrangement joins TRBV27 to TRBJ2-2; 7 nucleotides align to TRBD2. There are 14 residues in the CDR3. J was trimmed by 5 bases and V by 4 bases; bases with no gene match: 4. From germline, CDR1 is MNHEY and CDR2 SMNVEV (reference sequence). Written as DNA, the CDR3 is TGTGCCAGCAGTTGGAGTAGCGGGACCGGGGAGCTGTTTTTT. It is translated as CASSWSSGTGELFF.

This clone occurred once. This chain connects TRBV5-4 to TRBJ2-5; 8 nucleotides agree with TRBD1. In germline, CDR1 is SGHNT, CDR2 YYREEE (reference sequence). The CDR3 is 16 amino acids. The V gene end was trimmed by 0 bases and the J gene end by 5 bases; junction bases not matched to a gene: 9. CDR3 residues: CASSLEQGAPLETQYF. The CDR3 nucleotides read TGTGCCAGCAGCTTGGAGCAGGGGGCGCCTCTGGAGACCCAGTACTTC.

This chain uses TRBV19 with TRBJ1-2; the D is unclear. Germline V gene lookup returns CDR1 LNHDA and CDR2 SQIVND (reference sequence). V was trimmed by 2 bases and J by 4 bases, leaving 14 bases between them. The CDR3 is 15 amino acids. CDR3 sequence (DNA): TGTGCCAGTAGTATACGGGAAGACGGAACCTATGGCTACACCTTC. Amino acids: CASSIREDGTYGYTF.

About this clone itself: Germline and junction disagree at one end, which may indicate a read error. The chain combines TRBV7-7 with TRBJ2-1; no firm D call. Germline CDR1 SSHAT, CDR2 FNYEAQ (reference sequence). CDR3 length: 15 residues. The CDR3 loop is CASSPLSSPYNEQFF. CDR3 nucleotide sequence: TGTGCTAGCAGCCCACTCTCATCACCCTACAATGAGCAGTTCTTC.